This T cell receptor (beta chain) is drawn from a study of siplizumab effects on memory and regulatory T cells. Study outcomes and limitations: Unstimulated naive T cells seemed to show more diversity than memory cells did, and they also seemed to be among the major contributors to the alloresponse. Unstimulated subset assignment was obtained for only a minor fraction of alloreactive clones. With siplizumab, cumulative frequency of CD4+ memory-derived alloreactive sequences dropped significantly. It was not possible to assign a naive or memory phenotype to roughly 75-97% of proliferating CD4+ or CD8+ clones.

The table came from immunoSEQ multiplex PCR; TCRdb's copy has only in-frame clones and leaves some out. The sample carries 100,000 to 120,000 clones, approximately 92% recorded once. As to this clone: Its antigen is unknown.

The sequenced sample was CD4+ T cells sorted from blood. The sequence came from a human donor in good health.

The CDR3 sequence: CASSLDRPNTEAFF. The CDR3 nucleotides are TGTGCCAGCAGCTTAGACAGACCGAACACTGAAGCTTTCTTT. V usage is TRBV13 and J usage is TRBJ1-1, with unresolved D. The CDR3 runs to 14 residues. Between the trimmed V and J ends, which lost 1 base and 1 base, there was a span of 7 bases. CDR1 and CDR2 from the germline V gene are PRHDT and FYEKMQ (reference sequence).